Sequencing of this T cell receptor beta chain was carried out in a study of T-cell memory formation after mild COVID-19. With V trimmed by 0 bases and J by 5 bases, 5 bases remained unmatched. Germline assignment: CDR1 LGHNA and CDR2 YSLEER. The CDR3 sequence is 16 residues long. TCRdb fed the 5' RACE reads into MiXCR, producing one record per CDR3 protein. The table records more than 300,000 distinct CDR3 sequences, 13% to 15% of them present only once. The chain recombines TRBV4-3 with TRBJ2-5; 11 bases match TRBD1. The material sequenced was PBMCs or a T cell subset sorted from them (not recorded which). The clonotype was recovered from a man between 18 and 35 years old who had mild COVID-19 (a few samples of this study predate the infection). Cell type and time point are not known. CDR3 region: CASSQDRTGGGETQYF. DNA for the CDR3: TGCGCCAGCAGCCAAGACCGGACAGGGGGCGGGGAGACCCAGTACTTC.